The 12 T cell receptor beta chains given below trace back to one sample, sequenced in a study of response to subunit inactivated influenza vaccine. TCRdb reprocessed the RT-PCR reads via MiXCR and lists one record per CDR3 protein. Of 300,000 to 350,000 distinct CDR3 sequences listed, just over 20% are singletons. The sample in question was PBMCs from blood, obtained about 19 months after vaccination. The receptors shown here come from a man aged 45 to 75 who received an inactivated influenza vaccine.

This chain links TRBV5-1 with TRBJ2-3, with D perhaps matching TRBD2 (5 bases). The CDR3 has 15 residues. The V end was cut by 4 bases, the J end by 1 base, with 13 bases between. From germline, CDR1 is SGHRS and CDR2 YFSETQ. The CDR3 nucleotides are TGCGCCAGCAGCACCGGTAATAGCGGCACAGATACGCAGTATTTT. As protein: CASSTGNSGTDTQYF. Full variable domain (rest looked up from reference TRBV5-1 and TRBJ2-3): KAGVTQTPRYLIKTRGQQVTLSCSPISGHRSVSWYQQTPGQGLQFLFEYFSETQRNKGNFPGRFSGRQFSNSRSEMNVSTLELGDSALYLCASSTGNSGTDTQYFGPGTRLTVL.

The CDR3 nucleotides are TGTGCCAGCAGCGCTGAGCCCCTCCCCTGGGAAACTGAAGCTTTCTTT. Translating gives CASSAEPLPWETEAFF. The chain is built from TRBV7-8 and TRBJ1-1; D gene unclear. The germline V gene has CDR1 SGHVS and CDR2 FQNEAQ. The CDR3 is made up of 16 amino acids. Trimming removed 5 bases from V and 5 bases from J, with 21 bases in between.

This clonotype has at least ten counts. This chain's CDR3 is CASSFGPNTGELFF. The CDR3 nucleotides are TGTGCCAGCAGCTTCGGACCGAACACCGGGGAGCTGTTTTTT. This rearrangement joins TRBV7-2 to TRBJ2-2, with D hard to call. In germline, CDR1 is SGHTA, CDR2 FQGNSA. The CDR3 consists of 14 residues. V was shortened by 3 bases and J by 0 bases, with 5 bases between the two germline ends.

There are a few counts of this clonotype. The chain recombines TRBV7-2 with TRBJ1-2; no clear D. Germline V CDR1 and CDR2: SGHTA, FQGNSA. V lost 5 bases and J lost 4, with 11 bases in between. This CDR3 comprises 13 residues. The CDR3 DNA is TGTGCCAGCAGCCCTTCGCCGGTCTATGGCTACACCTTC. Residues: CASSPSPVYGYTF.

The chain joins TRBV5-6 to TRBJ1-2, with TRBD1 identical over 9 bases. CDR1 is SGHDT and CDR2 is YYEEEE in the germline V gene. V dropped 1 base and J dropped 4; count of bases not matched to a gene: 8. The CDR3 is made up of 16 amino acids. CDR3 amino acids: CASSLLTGGTIYGYTF. The CDR3 bases are TGTGCCAGCAGCTTGTTGACAGGGGGGACGATCTATGGCTACACCTTC.

This clonotype was recorded a few times. CDR3 region: CMTSDTDTQYF. The CDR3 region has the DNA TGCATGACTAGCGACACAGATACGCAGTATTTT. The chain has TRBV29-1 and TRBJ2-3, with 8 bases fitting TRBD2. Germline assignment: CDR1 SQVTM and CDR2 ANQGSEA. The CDR3 contains 11 residues.

This clonotype was recorded a few times. This chain links TRBV6-1 with TRBJ1-5, with D uncertain. The CDR3 contains 15 residues. V was shortened by 5 bases and J by 5 bases, with 16 bases between the two germline ends. The germline V gene encodes CDR1 MNHNS and CDR2 SASEGT. DNA of the CDR3: TGTGCCAGCAGTCAGTGGACCTCTTTAGATCAGCCCCAGCATTTT. Its translation: CASSQWTSLDQPQHF.

This chain connects TRBV20-1 to TRBJ2-7; 9 bases match TRBD2. The ends lost 6 bases at V and 1 base at J; junction bases unmatched: 13. The germline gives CDR1 DFQATT, CDR2 SNEGSKA (reference sequence). The CDR3 runs 16 residues. This CDR3 reads CSAHGSGRVNSYEQYF. The CDR3 DNA sequence: TGCAGTGCACATGGTAGCGGGAGAGTAAATTCCTACGAGCAGTACTTC.

This clonotype was picked up many times. The chain carries TRBV7-2 and TRBJ1-6, with 7 bases fitting TRBD1. Trimming at V came to 1 base and at J to 7 bases, leaving 4 bases not matched to a gene. The germline gives CDR1 SGHTA, CDR2 FQGNSA. This CDR3 region has 15 residues. CDR3 in amino acids: CASSLVQGRNSPLHF. The CDR3 DNA reads TGTGCCAGCAGCTTAGTACAGGGGAGGAATTCACCCCTCCACTTT.

The chain carries TRBV12-3 or TRBV12-4 and TRBJ2-2, with D possibly TRBD2 on 6 matching bases. The CDR3 extends over 14 amino acids. V lost 5 bases and J lost 7, with 14 bases in between. In DNA, the CDR3 is TGTGCCAGCAGTCAAACCGGCGGGGTCGGGGAGCTGTTTTTT. Translation: CASSQTGGVGELFF.

This clonotype was counted a few times. V gene TRBV6-5 combines with J gene TRBJ1-3; TRBD1 is a possible D gene (6 bases). From germline, CDR1 is MNHEY and CDR2 SVGAGI. V shed 0 bases and J shed 4 bases, with 10 bases lying between them. The CDR3 contains 15 residues. The CDR3 DNA sequence: TGTGCCAGCAGTTACTCAGGGGGGCTCGGAAACACCATATATTTT. This translates into CASSYSGGLGNTIYF.

The chain links TRBV14 to TRBJ2-7; the match to TRBD2 covers 8 bases. Germline V gene data show CDR1 as SGHDN and CDR2 as FVKESK. The CDR3 contains 14 residues. The ends lost 4 bases at V and 4 bases at J; junction bases unmatched: 6. In nucleotides, the CDR3 is TGTGCCAGCAGCCCCGTAGCGGGACCATACGAGCAGTACTTC. Translated, it gives CASSPVAGPYEQYF.